These 23 T cell receptor beta chains share one sample of origin, sequenced in a study of vaccination effects on CD4 cells after COVID-19. Within the ViraFEST assay, antigen-specific CD4+ T cells underwent expansion with viral peptide pools prior to sequencing. Culturing for about 10 days preceded CD4+ T cell isolation. Absence of prior SARS-CoV-2 infection characterized the vaccine recipients, who showed negative nucleocapsid antibodies. These receptors have no identified antigens. The data were produced by immunoSEQ multiplex PCR, yet TCRdb's version contains in-frame clones alone and is incomplete. The sample contains about 63,000 clones, over 70% of which appear only once. Source: CD4+ T cells from PBMCs cultured with HCoV-OC43 spike peptides, taken before COVID-19 vaccination. Specified subset: HCoV-OC43 spike overlapping peptide pool stimulation. The receptor source for this set is a human donor who received a COVID-19 vaccine.

The genes are TRBV11-2 and TRBJ2-2, with D unresolved. The CDR3 extends over 14 amino acids. Germline assignment: CDR1 SGHAT and CDR2 FQNNGV. V was clipped by 1 base and J by 2 bases, with 5 bases between them. Here the CDR3 reads CASSLGINTGELFF. CDR3 bases: TGTGCCAGCAGCTTAGGGATTAACACCGGGGAGCTGTTTTTT.

The rearrangement links TRBV2 to TRBJ1-2; the D is unclear. The CDR3 is 12 residues long. The germline V gene encodes CDR1 SNHLY and CDR2 FYNNEI. Trimming removed 4 bases at V and 0 bases at J, with 3 bases between. The CDR3 region is CASSGANYGYTF. The CDR3 DNA is TGTGCCAGCAGTGGGGCTAACTATGGCTACACCTTC.

The gene calls are TRBV7-2 and TRBJ1-4; D gene ambiguous. Trimming took off 1 base at V and 2 bases at J, with 5 bases between the two ends. CDR3 length: 14 residues. CDR1 is SGHTA and CDR2 is FQGNSA in the germline V gene. DNA for the CDR3: TGTGCCAGCAGCTTAGGACCTACTAATGAAAAACTGTTTTTT. Protein product: CASSLGPTNEKLFF.

The chain links TRBV3-1 (or the pseudogene TRBV3-2) to TRBJ1-2; D possibly corresponds to TRBD1 (6 bases). The V end lost 4 bases, the J end lost 2 bases, and 17 bases lay between the germline ends. CDR3 length equals 16 residues. Germline V gene lookup returns CDR1 LGHDT and CDR2 YNNKEL (reference sequence). The CDR3 is CASSREGGAGNYGYTF. CDR3 in DNA: TGTGCCAGCAGCCGGGAGGGGGGCGCAGGAAACTATGGCTACACCTTC.

This clone has just one count. The chain recombines TRBV2 with TRBJ2-2; D call uncertain. Germline V gene data show CDR1 as SNHLY and CDR2 as FYNNEI. The CDR3 consists of 15 residues. Trimming stripped 5 bases from V and 5 bases from J, with 15 bases between. The CDR3 coding sequence is TGTGCCAGCAGTCCCTTGGTGGGCGATACCGGGGAGCTGTTTTTT. As protein: CASSPLVGDTGELFF.

This sequence joins TRBV7-2 and TRBJ2-2, with TRBD2 identical over 11 bases. V was clipped by 5 bases and J by 1 base; unmatched bases: 3. The CDR3 loop spans 16 amino acids. Per germline, CDR1 SGHTA and CDR2 FQGNSA. The CDR3, as DNA: TGTGCCAGCAGCCCTCTAGCGGGGGGGAACACCGGGGAGCTGTTTTTT. It specifies CASSPLAGGNTGELFF.

A note on this clone: Other DNA sequences from this sample encode an identical CDR3 as well. The chain couples TRBV6-1 to TRBJ2-5; no reliable D call. This CDR3 contains 14 residues. CDR1 and CDR2 from the germline V gene are MNHNS and SASEGT. Trimming stripped 3 bases from V and 0 bases from J, with 8 bases between. The CDR3, as DNA: TGTGCCAGCAGTGACCGGGCCTACCAAGAGACCCAGTACTTC. Protein: CASSDRAYQETQYF.

The chain combines TRBV18 with TRBJ2-5; D is perhaps TRBD1 or TRBD2 (6 bases each). Trimming shortened V by 3 bases and J by 4 bases, and 15 bases separated the two germline ends. The CDR3 has 15 residues. Per germline, CDR1 KGHSH and CDR2 LQKENI. The CDR3 loop reads CASSPSPGAGETQYF. The DNA of the CDR3 is TGTGCCAGCTCACCTAGTCCGGGGGCGGGAGAGACCCAGTACTTC.

The rearrangement joins TRBV5-4 to TRBJ2-3; maybe TRBD1 (6 bases). CDR3 length: 15 amino acids. Germline-derived CDR1 and CDR2 are SGHNT and YYREEE (reference sequence). Trimming left V 1 base short and J 8 bases short, with 17 bases between. Written as DNA, the CDR3 is TGTGCCAGCAGCTTGAGGACGTCAATCAGGGGTACGCAGTATTTT. Residues: CASSLRTSIRGTQYF.

The gene calls are TRBV7-8 and TRBJ2-4, with D perhaps matching TRBD1 or TRBD2 (5 bases each). CDR3 length equals 14 residues. Trimming took 1 base from V and 5 from J, leaving 9 bases between them. Germline CDR1 and CDR2: SGHVS and FQNEAQ. CDR3 loop: CASSLEGRQNIQYF. Here the CDR3 DNA reads TGTGCCAGCAGCTTAGAGGGACGGCAAAACATTCAGTACTTC.

There are a few counts of this clone. The CDR3 nucleotides are TGTGCCAGCAGCCAAGAGAGTTATAGCAATCAGCCCCAGCATTTT. Amino acid sequence: CASSQESYSNQPQHF. The chain employs TRBV3-1 (or the pseudogene TRBV3-2) and TRBJ1-5; no clear D gene. V shed 0 bases and J shed 0 bases, with 6 bases lying between them. Germline V CDR1 and CDR2: LGHDT, YNNKEL (reference sequence). This CDR3 is built from 15 residues.

This clone was seen a few times. The chain joins TRBV5-1 to TRBJ2-1; D perhaps matches TRBD2 (6 bases). V gave up 4 bases and J gave up 0 bases, with 8 bases separating them. The CDR3 length is 14 residues. The V gene's germline CDR1 is SGHRS and CDR2 YFSETQ. The CDR3 nucleotides read TGCGCCAGCAGCGGGGGGATCTCCTACAATGAGCAGTTCTTC. Residues: CASSGGISYNEQFF.

This clone was detected a few times. V gene TRBV5-1 combines with J gene TRBJ2-2, with unresolved D. CDR1 SGHRS and CDR2 YFSETQ come from the germline V gene. The CDR3 sequence is 14 residues long. The germline V and J ends were trimmed by 0 bases and 6 bases, with 9 bases remaining between them. The DNA of the CDR3 is TGCGCCAGCAGCTTGGTTAGCCCCGCCGGGGAGCTGTTTTTT. Encoded protein: CASSLVSPAGELFF.

The chain has TRBV5-1 and TRBJ2-5; 8 bases fit TRBD1. Per germline, CDR1 SGHRS and CDR2 YFSETQ. The J segment lost 0 bases and the V segment lost 7 bases, leaving 11 bases of the junction unmatched. The CDR3 totals 16 residues. CDR3: CASALRTGTYQETQYF. The DNA of the CDR3 is TGCGCCAGCGCTCTTAGGACAGGGACGTACCAAGAGACCCAGTACTTC.

The chain employs TRBV18 and TRBJ1-5; D call uncertain. Germline CDR1 reads KGHSH; CDR2 reads LQKENI. Trimming pared 2 bases from V and 7 bases from J, leaving 15 bases between. This CDR3 comprises 15 residues. For the CDR3, the DNA is TGTGCCAGCTCACCAGACGCCCTTCAGAGGCAGCCCCAGCATTTT. Translating it yields CASSPDALQRQPQHF.

The genes are TRBV19 and TRBJ2-3, with TRBD1 matching over 9 bases. This CDR3 is built from 16 residues. From germline, CDR1 is LNHDA and CDR2 SQIVND (reference sequence). V lost 5 bases to trimming and J lost 3 bases; unmatched junction nucleotides: 9. In DNA form, the CDR3 reads TGTGCCAGTAGTCCCGGACAGGGGCGTGGAACAGATACGCAGTATTTT. It is translated as CASSPGQGRGTDTQYF.

This rearrangement joins TRBV4-2 to TRBJ2-3; D is uncertain. V was cut by 4 bases and J by 0 bases, with 2 bases left in between. The CDR3 totals 12 residues. The germline gives CDR1 LGHNA, CDR2 YNFKEQ. CDR3 sequence: CASSLSTDTQYF. The CDR3 nucleotides are TGTGCCAGCAGCCTCAGCACAGATACGCAGTATTTT.

V gene TRBV4-3 combines with J gene TRBJ1-3; possible D gene TRBD1, 5 bases. This CDR3 has 19 amino acids. The V end lost 0 bases, the J end lost 3 bases, and 21 bases lay between the germline ends. CDR1 is LGHNA, CDR2 YSLEER, per germline. CDR3 DNA: TGCGCCAGCAGCCAAGATAGGATGGGACTCTCGTCCAATGGAAACACCATATATTTT. Translated, it gives CASSQDRMGLSSNGNTIYF.

CDR3 sequence reads: CASSTYRDISNQPQHF. CDR3 coding DNA: TGTGCCAGTAGTACCTACAGGGACATTAGCAATCAGCCCCAGCATTTT. The V and J genes are TRBV19 and TRBJ1-5; maybe TRBD1 (6 bases). Germline loops: CDR1 LNHDA, CDR2 SQIVND (reference sequence). The CDR3 runs to 16 residues. The V end was cut by 4 bases, the J end by 0 bases, with 13 bases between.

V gene TRBV6-5 combines with J gene TRBJ1-4; D might be TRBD1 (6 bases). Between the trimmed V and J ends, which lost 5 bases and 0 bases, there was a span of 10 bases. This CDR3 has 15 amino acids. Germline CDR1 and CDR2: MNHEY and SVGAGI. The CDR3 here is CASSRTVATNEKLFF. In DNA form, the CDR3 reads TGTGCCAGCAGTCGGACAGTCGCAACTAATGAAAAACTGTTTTTT.

V gene TRBV30 combines with J gene TRBJ1-1, with 9 positions matching TRBD1. Looked up from germline, CDR1 is GTSNPN and CDR2 is SVGIG (reference sequence). The CDR3 is made up of 17 amino acids. Trimming took 2 bases from V and 0 from J; bases not matched to a gene: 10. The CDR3, as DNA: TGTGCCTGGAGTATAATACAGGGGGCTTTTTTGAACACTGAAGCTTTCTTT. Protein product: CAWSIIQGAFLNTEAFF.

The genes are TRBV19 and TRBJ1-5; 7 nucleotides match TRBD1. The CDR3 length is 17 residues. CDR1 LNHDA and CDR2 SQIVND come from the germline V gene (reference sequence). V trimming: 5 bases; J trimming: 0 bases; junction bases outside the gene matches: 10. The CDR3 spells CASSPPMGTASNQPQHF. For the CDR3, the DNA is TGTGCCAGTAGTCCCCCAATGGGGACAGCTAGCAATCAGCCCCAGCATTTT. The whole variable domain, filled in from reference TRBV19 and TRBJ1-5, reads DGGITQSPKYLFRKEGQNVTLSCEQNLNHDAMYWYRQDPGQGLRLIYYSQIVNDFQKGDIAEGYSVSREKKESFPLTVTSAQKNPTAFYLCASSPPMGTASNQPQHFGDGTRLSIL.

The chain joins TRBV18 to TRBJ1-4, with 8 bases aligning to TRBD1. This CDR3 has 13 amino acids. The junction had 4 bases not matched to a gene; V was cut back by 5 bases and J by 8 bases. CDR1 is KGHSH and CDR2 is LQKENI in the germline V gene. The CDR3 sequence is CASSAQGGEKLFF. In DNA, the CDR3 is TGTGCCAGCTCAGCACAGGGGGGAGAAAAACTGTTTTTT.